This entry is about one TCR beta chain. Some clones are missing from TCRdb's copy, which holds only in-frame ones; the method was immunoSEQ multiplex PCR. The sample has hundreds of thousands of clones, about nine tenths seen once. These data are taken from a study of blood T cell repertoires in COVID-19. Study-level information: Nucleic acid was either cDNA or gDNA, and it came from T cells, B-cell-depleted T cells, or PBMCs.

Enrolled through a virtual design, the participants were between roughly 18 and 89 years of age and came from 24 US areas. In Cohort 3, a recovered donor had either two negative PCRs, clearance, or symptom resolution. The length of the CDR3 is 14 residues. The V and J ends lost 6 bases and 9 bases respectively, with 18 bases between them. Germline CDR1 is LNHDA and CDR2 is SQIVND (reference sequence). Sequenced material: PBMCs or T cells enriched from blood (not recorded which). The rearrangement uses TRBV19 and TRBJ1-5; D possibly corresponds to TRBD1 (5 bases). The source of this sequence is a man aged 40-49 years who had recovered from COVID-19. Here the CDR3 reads CASRQFGAFRPQHF. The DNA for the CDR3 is TGTGCCAGTAGACAGTTTGGGGCGTTTCGGCCCCAGCATTTT.